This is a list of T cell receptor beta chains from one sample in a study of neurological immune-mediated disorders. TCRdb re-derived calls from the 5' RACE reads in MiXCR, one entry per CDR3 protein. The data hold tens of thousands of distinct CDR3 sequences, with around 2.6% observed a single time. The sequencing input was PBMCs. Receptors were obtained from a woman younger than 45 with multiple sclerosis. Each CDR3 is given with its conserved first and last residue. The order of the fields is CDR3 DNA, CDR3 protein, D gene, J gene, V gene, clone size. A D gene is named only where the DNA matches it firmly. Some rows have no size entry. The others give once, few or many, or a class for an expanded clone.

TGTGCCAGCAGCGGAACAGGGACAGAAGCTTTCTTT CASSGTGTEAFF . TRBJ1-1 TRBV9 many
TGTGCCAGCAGCCGAGGACTAGCGGGAGTAGATACGCAGTATTTT CASSRGLAGVDTQYF TRBD2 TRBJ2-3 TRBV7-2 many
TGTGCCAGCGGAGAGGGGTATAGCAATCAGCCCCAGCATTTT CASGEGYSNQPQHF . TRBJ1-5 TRBV12-3/TRBV12-4 many
TGTGCCAGCTCACCACCGAAGGTACAGGGAAAGAGAAACATTCAGTACTTC CASSPPKVQGKRNIQYF . TRBJ2-4 TRBV18 many
TGTGCCAGCATTTCGGGGACTAAGGGCACTGAAGCTTTCTTT CASISGTKGTEAFF . TRBJ1-1 TRBV28 many
TGTGCCATCAGTTCAGGACAGGGGATGGGGAACACTGAAGCTTTCTTT CAISSGQGMGNTEAFF TRBD1 TRBJ1-1 TRBV10-3 .
TGTGCCAGCAGCCCCGGACCTCTCGAGCAGTACTTC CASSPGPLEQYF . TRBJ2-7 TRBV3-1 many
TGTGCCAGCAGCGGACATGAGGAAAAACTGTTTTTT CASSGHEEKLFF . TRBJ1-4 TRBV5-6 many
TGTGCCAGCCATGGGGGCGGCAGGCGGACCGGGGAGCTGTTTTTT CASHGGGRRTGELFF . TRBJ2-2 TRBV28 many
TGTGCCAGCAGCCAAGGAGGGGGGGACAACCCCCAGGGCACCTTC CASSQGGGDNPQGTF . TRBJ1-2 TRBV3-1 many
TGTGCCAGCAGCTTAGTGGGGGACACTGAAGCTTTCTTT CASSLVGDTEAFF . TRBJ1-1 TRBV7-9 many
TGTGCCACCAGCAGAGATCTGTGGGCAGGGGAGGTGCTTAGCTCCTACAATGAGCAGTTCTTC CATSRDLWAGEVLSSYNEQFF . TRBJ2-1 TRBV15 many
TGCAGTGCTAGAGAACAGTGGGATGAAAAACTGTTTTTT CSAREQWDEKLFF . TRBJ1-4 TRBV20-1 many
TGTGCCAGCAGTGCCTCACCGGGACTAGCGGAGAGCTCCTACAATGAGCAGTTCTTC CASSASPGLAESSYNEQFF TRBD2 TRBJ2-1 TRBV25-1 many
TGTGCCACCAGTGACCCCGGGGCCGCGGCCCCCTACGAGCAGTACTTC CATSDPGAAAPYEQYF . TRBJ2-7 TRBV24-1 many
TGTGCCAGCAGTTACGCGGGCAATGAGCAGTTCTTC CASSYAGNEQFF . TRBJ2-1 TRBV6-2/TRBV6-3 many
TGTGCCAGCTCATCGGGAGTCATGAACACTGAAGCTTTCTTT CASSSGVMNTEAFF . TRBJ1-1 TRBV18 many
TGCAGCGCTTCCGGGGGTACAACTAATGAAAAACTGTTTTTT CSASGGTTNEKLFF . TRBJ1-4 TRBV29-1 many
TGCGCCAGCAGCGACGGACTAGCCGGCAATGAGCAGTTCTTC CASSDGLAGNEQFF TRBD2 TRBJ2-1 TRBV10-1 .
TGTGCCAGCAGTTTTAGCGGGAGGGCCAGAGATGAGCAGTTCTTC CASSFSGRARDEQFF TRBD2 TRBJ2-1 TRBV27 many
TGCAGTGCTAAGACAGTCCAATTTTCCAATGAGCAGTTCTTC CSAKTVQFSNEQFF . TRBJ2-1 TRBV20-1 many
TGTGCCAGCAGTTACTCTCGGCAGGGTGGACAAACTGAAGCTTTCTTT CASSYSRQGGQTEAFF . TRBJ1-1 TRBV6-5 many
TGTGCCACCAGCTTAAGGGAGAAGACGTCTGGAAACACCATATATTTT CATSLREKTSGNTIYF . TRBJ1-3 TRBV15 many
TGCAGTGCTACTTCTAGCGGGATAAGCTCCTACGAGCAGTACTTC CSATSSGISSYEQYF TRBD2 TRBJ2-7 TRBV20-1 many